The 14 T cell receptor beta chains given below trace back to one sample, sequenced in a study of T cells in Graves' hyperthyroidism and ophthalmopathy. Amplified TCR beta CDR3 regions came from RNA transcripts. The study used the HTBI primer set for a first-round RT-PCR of the TCR CDR3. In TCRdb, the multiplex PCR reads were re-called with MiXCR into one record per CDR3 protein. The sample includes 500,000 to 800,000 distinct CDR3 sequences, just under 45% of them seen just once. Sequenced: peripheral blood or thyroid tissue (not recorded which). The receptors were sampled from an adult man with Graves' disease, either hyperthyroidism or ophthalmopathy (not recorded which).

As for this clonotype: Relative to the germline gene, one junction end is altered; a read error may explain this. The V gene is TRBV7-9, the J gene TRBJ1-1; the D is unclear. CDR3 size: 15 residues. Germline CDR1 and CDR2: SEHNR and FQNEAQ (reference sequence). CDR3 sequence (DNA): TGTGCCAGCAGCCAAGGTGGGCGAGGGAACACTGAAGCTCTCTTT. This gives the protein CASSQGGRGNTEALF.

The CDR3 coding sequence is TGTGCCAGCAGCAACCGACAGGGCGCTGAAGCTTTCTTT. This sequence encodes CASSNRQGAEAFF. This chain links TRBV9 with TRBJ1-1; 7 bases agree with TRBD1. This CDR3 spans 13 amino acids. With V trimmed by 4 bases and J by 6 bases, 6 bases remained unmatched. Germline assignment: CDR1 SGDLS and CDR2 YYNGEE.

This chain links TRBV7-9 with TRBJ1-6; perhaps TRBD1 as D (5 bases). The V and J ends lost 3 bases and 6 bases respectively, with 9 bases between them. Germline V gene lookup returns CDR1 SEHNR and CDR2 FQNEAQ (reference sequence). This CDR3 contains 14 residues. In DNA form, the CDR3 reads TGTGCCAGCAGCTTCCAGACAGTTAATTCACCCCTCCACTTT. This translates into CASSFQTVNSPLHF.

This clonotype was picked up many times. The chain joins TRBV7-9 to TRBJ1-2; TRBD1 matches 8 bases. The length of the CDR3 is 13 residues. Germline V gene sequence: CDR1 SEHNR, CDR2 FQNEAQ (reference sequence). The V and J ends lost 5 bases and 6 bases, in that order; junction bases with no gene match: 5. This CDR3 reads CASSVQGADGYTF. The CDR3, as DNA: TGTGCCAGCAGCGTCCAGGGGGCGGATGGCTACACCTTC.

This clonotype was counted only a few times. One end of the junction is discordant with germline, which a read error may explain. This CDR3 reads CAGSLDVIQPQHF. CDR3 coding DNA: TGTGCCGGCAGTTTAGATGTAATTCAGCCCCAGCATTTT. V is TRBV12-3 or TRBV12-4 and J is TRBJ1-5; unclear D gene. The CDR3 covers 13 residues.

The chain's CDR3 is CASSILPSYEQYF. The CDR3 DNA is TGTGCCAGTAGTATCCTCCCCTCCTACGAGCAGTACTTC. This rearrangement joins TRBV19 to TRBJ2-7; D remains ambiguous. V was shortened by 3 bases and J by 0 bases, with 6 bases between the two germline ends. The germline CDR1 and CDR2 sequences are LNHDA and SQIVND (reference sequence). This CDR3 is 13 amino acids long.

The gene calls are TRBV7-8 and TRBJ1-6; D remains ambiguous. V lost 3 bases to trimming and J lost 1 base, with 19 bases between them. Germline V gene data show CDR1 as SGHVS and CDR2 as FQNEAQ. The length of the CDR3 is 19 residues. Here the CDR3 DNA reads TGTGCCAGCAGCTTGGATTTCGGCGGCTCCCTTTCCTATAATTCACCCCTCCACTTT. Amino acid sequence: CASSLDFGGSLSYNSPLHF. Using reference TRBV7-8 and TRBJ1-6 for the parts outside the CDR3, the full variable domain is GAGVSQSPRYKVAKRGQDVALRCDPISGHVSLFWYQQALGQGPEFLTYFQNEAQLDKSGLPSDRFFAERPEGSVSTLKIQRTQQEDSAVYLCASSLDFGGSLSYNSPLHFGNGTRLTVT.

This clonotype has ten or more counts. J is TRBJ1-1 and V is TRBV19; D call uncertain. Germline CDR1 is LNHDA and CDR2 is SQIVND (reference sequence). This CDR3 is built from 15 residues. Trimming pared 4 bases from V and 1 base from J, leaving 13 bases between. CDR3 sequence (DNA): TGTGCCAGTAGTAGATCGGCGGTCGGGAACACTGAAGCTTTCTTT. Protein product: CASSRSAVGNTEAFF.

The rearrangement uses TRBV20-1 and TRBJ1-1; 9 nucleotides match TRBD1. The CDR3 extends over 17 amino acids. From germline, CDR1 is DFQATT and CDR2 SNEGSKA (reference sequence). Losses at the gene ends were 4 bases for V and 1 base for J; bases not matched to a gene: 13. CDR3 DNA: TGCAGTGCTAAAAGGACAGGGGCCCTAACTTCGAACACTGAAGCTTTCTTT. Translating it yields CSAKRTGALTSNTEAFF.

This clonotype has a handful of counts. The chain employs TRBV9 and TRBJ1-5; possible D gene TRBD1, 5 bases. The CDR3 totals 16 residues. Trimming left V 4 bases short and J 3 bases short, with 17 bases between. Germline values: CDR1 SGDLS, CDR2 YYNGEE. The CDR3 sequence is CASSQDMGTDNQPQHF. The DNA of the CDR3 is TGTGCCAGCAGCCAAGATATGGGGACGGACAATCAGCCCCAGCATTTT.

This clonotype showed up many times. The J gene is TRBJ2-7, the V gene TRBV7-9; D possibly corresponds to TRBD1 (5 bases). V was pared by 4 bases and J by 4 bases, with 11 bases between. Germline V CDR1 and CDR2: SEHNR, FQNEAQ (reference sequence). This CDR3 has 13 residues. CDR3 region: CASSSRQTYEQYF. The CDR3 DNA reads as TGTGCCAGCAGCTCAAGACAGACTTACGAGCAGTACTTC. The variable domain in full, completed from reference TRBV7-9 and TRBJ2-7, reads DTGVSQNPRHKITKRGQNVTFRCDPISEHNRLYWYRQTLGQGPEFLTYFQNEAQLEKSRLLSDRFSAERPKGSFSTLEIQRTEQGDSAMYLCASSSRQTYEQYFGPGTRLTVT.

This rearrangement joins TRBV19 to TRBJ1-5; no clear D. V was trimmed by 5 bases and J by 0 bases, leaving 11 bases between them. Germline CDR1 and CDR2: LNHDA and SQIVND (reference sequence). The CDR3 covers 15 residues. In DNA, the CDR3 is TGTGCCAGTAGTCTTACCGGAACTAGCAATCAGCCCCAGCATTTT. Its translation is CASSLTGTSNQPQHF.

Ten or more counts support this clonotype. This chain joins TRBV29-1 and TRBJ1-1; D not certain. Germline-derived CDR1 and CDR2 are SQVTM and ANQGSEA. With 6 bases removed from V and 3 bases from J, the gap between germline ends came to 11 bases. This CDR3 region has 12 residues. The CDR3 region has the DNA TGCAGCGTCAACCAAAGAGACACTGAAGCTTTCTTT. Translated, it gives CSVNQRDTEAFF.

This clonotype turned up a few times. The chain has TRBV2 and TRBJ2-7; maybe TRBD1 (5 bases). Germline assignment: CDR1 SNHLY and CDR2 FYNNEI. This CDR3 comprises 14 residues. The germline V and J ends were trimmed by 5 bases and 5 bases, with 16 bases remaining between them. CDR3 sequence reads: CASSYSTQGNEQYF. Written as DNA, the CDR3 is TGTGCCAGCAGTTACTCGACTCAGGGAAACGAGCAGTACTTC.